What follows describes a single TCR beta chain. This sample stems from a study of Graves' ophthalmopathy and Graves' hyperthyroidism. For repertoire sequencing, the TCR beta CDR3 regions were amplified from RNA transcripts. The workflow started with a first-round RT-PCR run with HTBI primers and then moved on to a second-round multiplex PCR. TCRdb redid the calling of the multiplex PCR reads with MiXCR, one entry per CDR3 protein. The sample contains about 240,000 distinct CDR3 sequences, around 50% of which appear only once. Deletions cut 1 base from V and 1 base from J, with 4 bases between. Per the germline V gene, CDR1 is DFQATT and CDR2 is SNEGSKA (reference sequence). The length of the CDR3 is 12 residues.

The chain joins TRBV20-1 to TRBJ1-1; no reliable D call. Specimen: peripheral blood. This clonotype was sampled from an adult man with Graves' ophthalmopathy. DNA for the CDR3: TGCAGTGCTAGAGTCGAGAACACTGAAGCTTTCTTT. This gives the protein CSARVENTEAFF.